Listed here are 11 T cell receptor beta chains from one sample, sequenced in a study of blood T cell repertoires in COVID-19. Using immunoSEQ multiplex PCR, the repertoire was profiled, and TCRdb retains in-frame clones only, with some absent. The data show hundreds of thousands of clones, around nine tenths seen once. Material: peripheral blood. The source of these receptors is a woman aged 25 to 39 with COVID-19, enrolled during active disease.

This chain joins TRBV11-3 and TRBJ2-1, with 8 nucleotides matching TRBD2. The germline CDR1 and CDR2 sequences are SGHNT and YENEEA. V lost 5 bases and J lost 8; bases outside the gene matches: 8. There are 14 residues in the CDR3. CDR3 region: CASSPRGGMDEQFF. CDR3 bases: TGTGCCAGCAGCCCTCGGGGGGGGATGGATGAGCAGTTCTTC.

The rearrangement uses TRBV10-3 and TRBJ2-7, with a possible D match to TRBD1 (5 bases). The length of the CDR3 is 11 residues. The germline V gene encodes CDR1 ENHRY and CDR2 SYGVKD. V gave up 11 bases and J gave up 6 bases, with 14 bases separating them. Here the CDR3 DNA reads TGTGCCGTTGGACAACGCGGCGAGCAGTACTTC. It encodes CAVGQRGEQYF.

The genes are TRBV7-9 and TRBJ2-3, with D possibly being TRBD2 (6 bases). V dropped 0 bases and J dropped 10 bases, with 17 bases sitting between them. Germline assignment: CDR1 SEHNR and CDR2 FQNEAQ (reference sequence). The CDR3 is made up of 15 amino acids. The CDR3 region is CASSLAGGAATSQYF. In DNA, the CDR3 is TGTGCCAGCAGCTTAGCCGGAGGGGCTGCTACGTCGCAGTATTTT. The full variable domain, its missing parts supplied by reference TRBV7-9 and TRBJ2-3, is DTGVSQNPRHKITKRGQNVTFRCDPISEHNRLYWYRQTLGQGPEFLTYFQNEAQLEKSRLLSDRFSAERPKGSFSTLEIQRTEQGDSAMYLCASSLAGGAATSQYFGPGTRLTVL.

The chain recombines TRBV7-6 with TRBJ2-1, with D tentatively TRBD2 (5 bases). Trimming left V 2 bases short and J 5 bases short, with 13 bases between. There are 15 residues in the CDR3. Looked up from germline, CDR1 is SGHVS and CDR2 is FNYEAQ. CDR3 region: CASSLIRGKDNEQFF. DNA of the CDR3: TGTGCCAGCAGCTTAATTCGGGGAAAGGACAATGAGCAGTTCTTC.

This clone was observed once. The chain is built from TRBV18 and TRBJ2-2; D call uncertain. There are 14 residues in the CDR3. The germline gives CDR1 KGHSH, CDR2 LQKENI. V lost 5 bases to trimming and J lost 5 bases, with 12 bases between them. CDR3 nucleotide sequence: TGTGCCAGCTCAGCAGCTTACGGGACCGGGGAGCTGTTTTTT. Translating it yields CASSAAYGTGELFF.

The V and J genes are TRBV6-6 and TRBJ2-1, with 11 positions matching TRBD2. The CDR3 is 18 residues long. V gave up 5 bases and J gave up 8 bases; unmatched junction bases: 17. Germline CDR1 reads MNHNY; CDR2 reads SVGAGI (reference sequence). CDR3 bases: TGTGCCAGCAGTCAATCCTTTTTACTAGCGGGGGAGGAGGATGAGCAGTTCTTC. Encoded protein: CASSQSFLLAGEEDEQFF.

The chain combines TRBV5-6 with TRBJ2-5; TRBD1 is a possible D gene (6 bases). Germline CDR1 is SGHDT and CDR2 is YYEEEE. The CDR3 consists of 17 residues. Trimming shortened V by 3 bases and J by 1 base, and 19 bases separated the two germline ends. The CDR3 sequence: CASSSTPGTTVQETQYF. The CDR3 DNA reads as TGTGCCAGCAGCTCGACCCCCGGGACAACCGTCCAAGAGACCCAGTACTTC.

The rearrangement uses TRBV27 and TRBJ2-7; D is possibly TRBD1 (6 bases). CDR1 and CDR2 from the germline V gene are MNHEY and SMNVEV (reference sequence). Trimming removed 6 bases from V and 1 base from J, with 19 bases in between. The CDR3 consists of 16 residues. The DNA for the CDR3 is TGTGCCAGCAGCCCCTCCACAGGGAAGGTTTCCTACGAGCAGTACTTC. This translates into CASSPSTGKVSYEQYF.

Only one count was recorded for this clone. In nucleotides, the CDR3 is TGTGCCAGCAGTTACGGGGGGGCGGGCACCGGGGAGCTGTTTTTT. Protein product: CASSYGGAGTGELFF. This chain uses TRBV6-5 with TRBJ2-2; D might be TRBD2 (7 bases). Trimming took 2 bases from V and 4 from J, leaving 11 bases between them. CDR3 length: 15 amino acids. Germline loops: CDR1 MNHEY, CDR2 SVGAGI.

DNA of the CDR3: TGTGCCAGCAGTGAAGCGGGTCCTAGCAAGTACGAGCAGTACTTC. Translating it yields CASSEAGPSKYEQYF. The V and J genes are TRBV6-1 and TRBJ2-7; D is possibly TRBD2 (5 bases). V was shortened by 0 bases and J by 4 bases, with 13 bases between the two germline ends. Germline V CDR1 and CDR2: MNHNS, SASEGT. The length of the CDR3 is 15 residues.

The rearrangement links TRBV19 to TRBJ1-2; D ambiguous. Trimming removed 3 bases at V and 3 bases at J, with 11 bases between. CDR1 and CDR2 (germline): LNHDA, SQIVND (reference sequence). There are 14 residues in the CDR3. The DNA of the CDR3 is TGTGCCAGTAGTATCCGCGCAGGCTACTATGGCTACACCTTC. This translates into CASSIRAGYYGYTF.